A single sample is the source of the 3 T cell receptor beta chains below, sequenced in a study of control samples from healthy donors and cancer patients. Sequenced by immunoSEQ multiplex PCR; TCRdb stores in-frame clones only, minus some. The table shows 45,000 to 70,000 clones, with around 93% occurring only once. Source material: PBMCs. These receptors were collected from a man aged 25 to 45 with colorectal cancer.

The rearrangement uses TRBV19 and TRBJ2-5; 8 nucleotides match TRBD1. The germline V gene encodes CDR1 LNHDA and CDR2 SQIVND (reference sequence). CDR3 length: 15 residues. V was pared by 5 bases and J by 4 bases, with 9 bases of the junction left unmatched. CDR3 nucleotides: TGTGCCAGTAGTTCCCTAGGACAGGGAGGAGAGACCCAGTACTTC. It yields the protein CASSSLGQGGETQYF.

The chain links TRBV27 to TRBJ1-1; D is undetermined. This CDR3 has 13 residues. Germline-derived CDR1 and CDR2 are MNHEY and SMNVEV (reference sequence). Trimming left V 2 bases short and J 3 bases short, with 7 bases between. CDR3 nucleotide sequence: TGTGCCAGCAGTTTAGAAGCTTACACTGAAGCTTTCTTT. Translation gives CASSLEAYTEAFF.

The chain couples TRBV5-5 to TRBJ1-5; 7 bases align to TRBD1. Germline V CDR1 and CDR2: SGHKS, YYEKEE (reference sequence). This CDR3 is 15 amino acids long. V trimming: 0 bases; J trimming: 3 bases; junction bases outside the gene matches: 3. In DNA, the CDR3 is TGTGCCAGCAGCTTGGCCAGGGGGTTCAATCAGCCCCAGCATTTT. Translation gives CASSLARGFNQPQHF.